This passage covers 10 T cell receptor beta chains from one sample sequenced in a study of T cells in tuberculosis. Method: immunoSEQ multiplex PCR; TCRdb's copy keeps in-frame clones and lacks some. The table includes roughly 32,000 clones, less than 97% detected once. Sample: PBMCs. Receptors originate from a donor between 10 and 35 years old with latent tuberculosis or without tuberculosis infection.

The rearrangement links TRBV4-1 to TRBJ2-3, with 10 bases aligning to TRBD2. CDR3 length: 16 residues. The V segment lost 4 bases and the J segment 2 bases; nucleotides outside the gene matches: 6. Germline assignment: CDR1 MGHRA and CDR2 YSYEKL. The CDR3 loop is CASSRRSGRATDTQYF. In nucleotides, the CDR3 is TGCGCCAGCAGCCGACGCAGCGGGAGGGCCACAGATACGCAGTATTTT.

As for this clone: The identical CDR3 is also encoded by other nucleotide sequences in the sample. The gene calls are TRBV7-2 and TRBJ2-5; possibly TRBD1 for D (6 bases). This CDR3 region has 14 residues. Trimming stripped 4 bases from V and 1 base from J, with 10 bases between. Germline V gene data show CDR1 as SGHTA and CDR2 as FQGNSA. CDR3 sequence: CASSYQGSQETQYF. In DNA, the CDR3 is TGTGCCAGCAGCTACCAGGGGTCCCAAGAGACCCAGTACTTC.

This clone appeared once. The V and J genes are TRBV9 and TRBJ2-1, with 13 bases aligning to TRBD2. J was trimmed by 0 bases and V by 3 bases; bases with no gene match: 6. The CDR3 spans 18 residues. CDR1 and CDR2 (germline): SGDLS, YYNGEE. The chain's CDR3 is CASSAVGTSGDSYNEQFF. The CDR3 bases are TGTGCCAGCAGCGCCGTGGGGACTAGCGGGGACTCCTACAATGAGCAGTTCTTC.

The CDR3 bases are TGCAGCGTTGAACAGGGTTCCTACCTTAGCACAGATACGCAGTATTTT. Protein sequence: CSVEQGSYLSTDTQYF. The gene calls are TRBV29-1 and TRBJ2-3, with a weak D call TRBD1 (5 bases). CDR1 and CDR2 (germline): SQVTM, ANQGSEA. Trimming cost V 2 bases and J 0 bases, with 15 bases left between them. The CDR3 is 16 residues long.

The CDR3 loop is CASSKAGQGRGTEAFF. The CDR3 region has the DNA TGTGCCAGCAGCAAAGCGGGGCAGGGGAGAGGGACTGAAGCTTTCTTT. The genes are TRBV21-1 and TRBJ1-1; whether TRBD1, the table's D call, matches the DNA was not checked. TRBV21-1 is designated a pseudogene. The CDR3 consists of 16 residues.

This clone is a singleton in its sample. The chain has TRBV11-2 and TRBJ1-2, with D hard to call. Germline V gives CDR1 SGHAT, CDR2 FQNNGV. V gave up 4 bases and J gave up 2 bases, with 20 bases separating them. The CDR3 spans 17 residues. The CDR3 sequence is CASSSLSPDTVNYGYTF. DNA of the CDR3: TGTGCCAGCAGCTCCCTAAGCCCCGACACTGTAAACTATGGCTACACCTTC.

The rearrangement links TRBV2 to TRBJ1-5, with 9 bases identical to TRBD1. V was clipped by 4 bases and J by 2 bases; unmatched bases: 3. This CDR3 is built from 15 residues. Germline V gene lookup returns CDR1 SNHLY and CDR2 FYNNEI. The CDR3: CASSGTGVGNQPQHF. In nucleotides, the CDR3 is TGTGCCAGCAGTGGGACAGGGGTGGGCAATCAGCCCCAGCATTTT.

V and J are TRBV6-5 and TRBJ1-2, with 9 bases matching TRBD1. The CDR3 loop spans 15 amino acids. The germline V gene has CDR1 MNHEY and CDR2 SVGAGI. Unmatched junction bases numbered 3, after V lost 4 bases and J lost 0 bases. This chain's CDR3 is CASSSQGASNYGYTF. CDR3 DNA: TGTGCCAGCAGTTCACAGGGGGCCTCTAACTATGGCTACACCTTC.

The rearrangement uses TRBV4-2 and TRBJ2-7; 16 positions agree with TRBD2. The CDR3 totals 16 residues. Trimming at V came to 3 bases and at J to 4 bases, leaving 3 bases not matched to a gene. Germline V gene data show CDR1 as LGHNA and CDR2 as YNFKEQ. The chain's CDR3 is CASSQGLAGGQYEQYF. CDR3 nucleotides: TGTGCCAGCAGCCAGGGACTAGCGGGGGGGCAGTACGAGCAGTACTTC.

J is TRBJ1-4 and V is TRBV15; possible D gene TRBD1, 6 bases. V was cut by 0 bases and J by 13 bases, with 18 bases left in between. The CDR3 consists of 15 residues. Germline V CDR1 and CDR2: LNHNV, YYDKDF (reference sequence). The CDR3 nucleotides are TGTGCCACCAGCAGAGAATCAGGGGCCGTCGTGGGACTGTTTTTT. Its protein is CATSRESGAVVGLFF.